This T cell receptor (beta chain) was obtained from a study of T cells after yellow fever vaccination (dated by TCRdb to between 2019 and 2020). Background for the entire study: Libraries from fractions with low cell numbers were prepared with the SMART-Seq v4 Ultra Low Input RNA kit. Two healthy male donors, one aged 18 to 30 and one aged 30 to 40 years, made up the cohort. To track T-cell clones before and after primary and booster YFV17D yellow fever vaccination, bulk TCR alpha and beta repertoires were sequenced longitudinally. Blood samples were taken at several timepoints before and after primary and secondary immunization, and bulk PBMC replicates and cell subsets were isolated.

The sample's treatment or condition label is to be understood as: live attenuated yellow fever vaccine strain. At each blood-draw timepoint, two biological replicates of bulk PBMCs were collected. A standard Ficoll-Paque protocol was used to isolate PBMCs from peripheral blood. RNA was extracted with TriZol from bulk PBMCs, CD4 and CD8 fractions, and dextramer-positive and dextramer-negative fractions. According to the germline V gene, CDR1 reads MDHEN and CDR2 reads SYDVKM. The trim is 5 bases for V and 2 bases for J, with a gap of 16 bases between the germline ends. The CDR3 goes from the cysteine to the phenylalanine over 15 residues. CDR3 DNA only is kept here, 45 bases in frame from base 1. Summary of the overall study and its limitations: Because the study included only a couple of donors, the extent to which the findings can be generalized is limited. Most clones expanded after primary vaccination (96% of CD4 and 88% of CD8) were re-detected after the booster, suggesting that broad memory maintenance occurred. The secondary T-cell response was weaker than the primary response but faster, peaking on day 5 instead of day 15. FACS-sorted repertoires could contain abundant contaminating clonotypes from the bulk population, so computational filtering was required. A small fraction of clonotypes showed up in both the CD4 and CD8 compartments, probably as a result of convergent recombination.

Synthesis of TCR cDNA relied on 5'RACE template switching, a step that introduced a universal primer site along with unique molecular identifiers. cDNA synthesis was primed from both the TCR alpha and TCR beta constant segments. Libraries were amplified in two PCR steps, with sample barcodes and sequencing adapters added in the second step. Libraries were sequenced on Illumina HiSeq 2500 (2x100 bp) or NovaSeq (2x150 bp). Turning to the authors' computational methods: Reads were demultiplexed and collapsed into UMI consensus sequences with MIGEC, and V(D)J alignment was performed with MiXCR. Clonotypes responding to the vaccine were identified with edgeR on replicate PBMC samples, with the criteria of FDR below 0.01 and a log2 fold change above 5 up to day 15. CD4 or CD8 identity was assigned to each bulk clonotype according to whether the clonotype was present at higher abundance in the sequenced CD4 repertoire or the sequenced CD8 repertoire. Using fastp at Q25 and MiXCR, TCRdb reprocessed the public reads and kept productive beta chains. Every CDR3 protein is listed once, alongside the most common genes and DNA of its rows. V and J calls and clone size were set by TCRdb, not the authors. Recorded for this sample are about 630,000 distinct CDR3 sequences; about 12% of them occurred a single time. The ten largest make up under 15% of the sample.

This clonotype was detected only a few times. Its antigen target is currently unknown. Qualities for individual bases were not recorded, and no much larger clone is one base off. The TCR was taken from a young man who received the YFV17D yellow fever vaccine. Sequences were derived from PBMCs, sampled on the day of the yellow fever booster vaccination. The receptor chain draws on TRBV28 and TRBJ2-7, with a weak D call of TRBD2 (5 bases match). CDR3 protein: CASSDATRRTYEQYF. The DNA sequence is given as TGTGCCAGCAGTGACGCCACTAGGAGGACCTACGAGCAGTACTTC.